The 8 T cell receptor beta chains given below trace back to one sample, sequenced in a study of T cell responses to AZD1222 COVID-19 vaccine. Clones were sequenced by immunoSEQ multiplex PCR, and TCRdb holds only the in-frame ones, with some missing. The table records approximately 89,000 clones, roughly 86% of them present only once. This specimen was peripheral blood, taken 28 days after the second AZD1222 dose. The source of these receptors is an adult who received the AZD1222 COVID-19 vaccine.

The CDR3 protein is CASSRGNTEAFF. CDR3 DNA: TGCGCCAGCAGCCGTGGGAACACTGAAGCTTTCTTT. This chain uses TRBV5-1 with TRBJ1-1; no definite D call. The CDR3 spans 12 residues. Trimming left V 4 bases short and J 1 base short, with 5 bases between. Germline loops: CDR1 SGHRS, CDR2 YFSETQ.

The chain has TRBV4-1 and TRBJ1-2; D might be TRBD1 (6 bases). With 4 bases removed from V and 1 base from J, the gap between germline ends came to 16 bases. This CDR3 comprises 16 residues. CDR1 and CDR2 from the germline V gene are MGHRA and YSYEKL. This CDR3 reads CASSRAHQGLNYGYTF. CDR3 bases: TGCGCCAGCAGCCGAGCCCACCAGGGGCTTAACTATGGCTACACCTTC.

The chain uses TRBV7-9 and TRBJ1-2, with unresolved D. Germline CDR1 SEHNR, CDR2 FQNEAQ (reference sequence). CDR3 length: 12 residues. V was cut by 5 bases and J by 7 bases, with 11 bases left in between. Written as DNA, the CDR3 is TGTGCCAGCAGCCCCCCCGGGTCTGGCTACACCTTC. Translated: CASSPPGSGYTF.

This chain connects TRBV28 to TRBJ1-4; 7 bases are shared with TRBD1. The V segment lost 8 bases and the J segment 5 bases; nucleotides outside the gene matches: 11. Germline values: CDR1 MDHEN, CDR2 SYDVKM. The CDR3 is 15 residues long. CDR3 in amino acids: CASSPTGQINEKLFF. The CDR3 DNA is TGTGCCAGCTCCCCCACGGGACAGATCAATGAAAAACTGTTTTTT.

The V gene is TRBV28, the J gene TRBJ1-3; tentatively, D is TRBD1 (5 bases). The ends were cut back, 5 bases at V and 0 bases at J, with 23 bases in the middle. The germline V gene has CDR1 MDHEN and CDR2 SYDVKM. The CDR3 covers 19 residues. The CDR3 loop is CASSPAGRRQSYSGNTIYF. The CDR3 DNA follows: TGTGCCAGCAGTCCGGCGGGTAGGCGACAGTCCTACTCTGGAAACACCATATATTTT. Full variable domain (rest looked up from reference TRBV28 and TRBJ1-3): DVKVTQSSRYLVKRTGEKVFLECVQDMDHENMFWYRQDPGLGLRLIYFSYDVKMKEKGDIPEGYSVSREKKERFSLILESASTNQTSMYLCASSPAGRRQSYSGNTIYFGEGSWLTVV.

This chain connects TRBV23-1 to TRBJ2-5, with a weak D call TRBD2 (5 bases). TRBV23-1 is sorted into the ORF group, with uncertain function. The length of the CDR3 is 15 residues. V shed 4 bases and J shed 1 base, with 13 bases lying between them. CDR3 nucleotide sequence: TGCGCCAGCAGTCCCCTACCGGGAATCCAAGAGACCCAGTACTTC. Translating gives CASSPLPGIQETQYF.

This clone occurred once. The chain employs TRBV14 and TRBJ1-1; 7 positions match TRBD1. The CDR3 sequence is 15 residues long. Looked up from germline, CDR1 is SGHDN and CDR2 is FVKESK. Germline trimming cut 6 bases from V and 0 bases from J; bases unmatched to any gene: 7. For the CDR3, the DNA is TGTGCCAGCAGTCCTGGTACAGGGGTGAACACTGAAGCTTTCTTT. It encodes CASSPGTGVNTEAFF.

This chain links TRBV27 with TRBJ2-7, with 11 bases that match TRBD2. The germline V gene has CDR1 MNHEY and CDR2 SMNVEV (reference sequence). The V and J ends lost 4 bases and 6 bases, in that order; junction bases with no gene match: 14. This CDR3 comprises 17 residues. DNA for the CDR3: TGTGCCAGCAGTTCCGCCGTAGAACTAGCGGGAGCGGGCGAGCAGTACTTC. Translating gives CASSSAVELAGAGEQYF.